This T cell receptor beta chain was recovered during a study of PD-1 blockade in classical Hodgkin lymphoma (dated by TCRdb to about 2020). In the study overall: Nivolumab dosing was 3 mg/kg intravenously every 2 weeks, continuing until either disease progression or unacceptable toxicity. The study used TCR beta sequencing and CyTOF to define a peripheral blood immune signature of response to PD-1 blockade in classical Hodgkin lymphoma.

Genomic DNA was extracted with the Qiagen DNeasy kit from unsorted PBMCs and from negatively selected CD4+ and CD8+ fractions. Amplification of TCR beta CDR3 regions was done by immunoSEQ multiplex PCR with primers that anneal to V and J segments. A synthetic immune receptor repertoire was used to minimize amplification bias, and any residual bias was removed computationally once sequencing was done. The original methods were these. Repertoire diversity was quantified as the Shannon entropy index using custom Python scripts. Unsorted, CD4+ and CD8+ repertoires were analyzed separately, except for combined analyses in which CD4+ and CD8+ sequences were merged in silico. A clone counted as expanded when the clone's frequency after treatment rose at least 2-fold relative to C1D1, and clones undetected at baseline were given a pseudocount of 0.5. Clones with 0 or 1 copy at C1D1 were classified as singleton clones, and clones with 2 or more copies were classified as non-singleton clones. By matching protein sequences in sorted samples from the same patient, clones expanded in unsorted samples were annotated as CD4+, CD8+ or unknown. Wilcoxon tests on paired samples were used to test diversity changes from C1D1 to C4D1. TCRdb obtained this table from immuneACCESS and retained in-frame rearrangements with V and J assigned. These tables miss some clones; where compared with another copy, unresolved V genes account for less than half of the shortfall, and the remainder is unexplained. V and J calls and clone size are as listed in that table; D and trimming were resolved from the DNA. This sample lists 25,000 to 30,000 clones; approximately 74% were detected once. The ten largest clones add up to about 3.3% of the sample.

Per the publication, the time point label means: cycle 2 day 1 (C2D1) of nivolumab. Every trial patient had relapsed following autologous stem cell transplantation, and prior brentuximab vedotin exposure was what differed among cohorts A, B and C. The trial cohort comprised more than 55 patients with relapsed/refractory classical Hodgkin lymphoma whose best overall responses were complete response, partial response or progressive disease. Trial patients were treated with single-agent nivolumab in the multi-cohort phase II CheckMate 205 trial. An independent review committee assessed best overall response by applying the 2007 International Working Group response criteria. Trial PBMCs were collected just before the start of nivolumab (C1D1) and during therapy at cycle 2 day 1 and cycle 4 day 1. Peripheral blood was collected in 8 mL Vacutainer Cell Preparation Tubes, from which PBMCs were isolated by centrifugation and then cryopreserved.

General study outcomes and caveats: Baseline TCR diversity was reported to be lower in newly diagnosed patients than in healthy donors, and even lower in relapsed/refractory patients. A significant rise by C4D1 was seen in CD4+ but not CD8+ TCR diversity (p=0.0027 vs p=0.16), with the rise being most apparent in complete responders (p=0.02). Baseline diversity similar to that of newly diagnosed patients was observed in trial patients achieving complete response, whereas significantly lower diversity was observed in partial responders and progressors. Lower diversity was seen in patients whose nivolumab began less than 1 year after ASCT, and these patients were left out of later analyses so that immune reconstitution would not confound the results. Only a single clinical trial cohort was studied, and what caused the repertoire differences, possibly disease activity or prior therapy, remained undefined.

The germline V gene sets CDR1 to MDHEN and CDR2 to SYDVKM. At the junction V is shortened by 6 bases and J by 8 bases, with 16 bases in between. Spanning cysteine to phenylalanine, the CDR3 consists of 13 amino acids. Kept here is only the CDR3 DNA, which spans 39 bases and is read in frame from base 1. A note on this clone: Its target antigen remains unknown. No base quality values were provided; no much bigger clone lies one nucleotide off.

The chain is assembled from TRBV28 and TRBJ1-2, with TRBD1 tentatively as D gene (6 bases match). The sample here was peripheral blood mononuclear cells (PBMCs), taken before the second cycle of nivolumab. The receptor's source is a human donor with classical Hodgkin lymphoma. CDR3 sequence: CASRWTAPGGYTF. The DNA sequence reads TGTGCCAGCAGGTGGACAGCCCCTGGGGGCTACACCTTC.